This TCR beta chain is drawn from a study of blood T cell repertoires in COVID-19. Profiled with immunoSEQ multiplex PCR; TCRdb holds only in-frame clones, not every one. The sample holds some 190,000 clones, roughly 91% seen once. This CDR3 has 15 amino acids. The germline V gene has CDR1 SNHLY and CDR2 FYNNEI. The trim removed 4 bases at V and 6 bases at J, leaving 11 bases unmatched. The gene calls are TRBV2 and TRBJ2-5; 7 nucleotides line up with TRBD2. The sample was peripheral blood. This receptor was taken from a human donor in a cohort sampled during active COVID-19. Here the CDR3 DNA reads TGTGCCAGCAGTGCAGGGACTACGTCCGGGAAGACCCAGTACTTC. Translated: CASSAGTTSGKTQYF.